This entry lists 6 T cell receptor beta chains sequenced from one sample in a study of T cells in localized non-small cell lung cancer. TCRdb keeps only in-frame clones here, not all; method: immunoSEQ multiplex PCR. The sample shows approximately 15,000 clones, more than 80% of them seen only once. Material: peripheral blood, obtained before any cancer treatment. Source of these receptors: a female donor over 55 with stage I squamous cell lung carcinoma.

The chain has TRBV15 and TRBJ2-6; D not certain. Germline assignment: CDR1 LNHNV and CDR2 YYDKDF (reference sequence). The CDR3 sequence is 13 residues long. V was shortened by 5 bases and J by 4 bases, with 6 bases between the two germline ends. In nucleotides, the CDR3 is TGTGCCACCAGCCTCGAAGGGGCCAACGTCCTGACTTTC. It specifies CATSLEGANVLTF.

This clone has just a few counts. The chain links TRBV28 to TRBJ1-5, with TRBD1 matching over 7 bases. The CDR3 sequence is 14 residues long. Germline trimming cut 9 bases from V and 3 bases from J; bases unmatched to any gene: 8. Germline assignment: CDR1 MDHEN and CDR2 SYDVKM. The CDR3 spells CASKTGWPNQPQHF. CDR3 DNA: TGTGCCAGTAAGACAGGGTGGCCCAATCAGCCCCAGCATTTT.

A few counts support this clone. The chain joins TRBV5-4 to TRBJ2-5; 8 bases fit TRBD2. V trimming: 5 bases; J trimming: 3 bases; junction bases outside the gene matches: 9. Germline CDR1 and CDR2: SGHNT and YYREEE (reference sequence). The length of the CDR3 is 15 residues. The CDR3 bases are TGTGCCAGCAGTCCCGGGGGGGGATGGGAAGAGACCCAGTACTTC. This translates into CASSPGGGWEETQYF.

Only a few counts were recorded for this clone. The chain carries TRBV5-5 and TRBJ1-5, with D possibly matching TRBD1 (5 bases). The CDR3 runs to 16 residues. Trimming pared 5 bases from V and 3 bases from J, leaving 18 bases between. Germline V CDR1 and CDR2: SGHKS, YYEKEE (reference sequence). CDR3 sequence reads: CASSPFGRDVNQPQHF. CDR3 DNA sequence: TGTGCCAGCAGTCCGTTTGGGAGGGACGTCAATCAGCCCCAGCATTTT.

The V and J genes are TRBV6-5 and TRBJ2-7; D perhaps matches TRBD2 (6 bases). CDR1 and CDR2 (germline): MNHEY, SVGAGI. Trimming pared 8 bases from V and 4 bases from J, leaving 15 bases between. The CDR3 has 13 residues. CDR3 amino acids: CASARGGGYEQYF. The CDR3 nucleotides read TGTGCCAGCGCCCGGGGAGGTGGATACGAGCAGTACTTC.

V usage is TRBV5-4 and J usage is TRBJ2-3; the D is unclear. The CDR3 sequence is 13 residues long. Trimming cost V 0 bases and J 2 bases, with 4 bases left between them. The germline gives CDR1 SGHNT, CDR2 YYREEE (reference sequence). CDR3 in amino acids: CASSLDFTDTQYF. As DNA, the CDR3 is TGTGCCAGCAGCTTGGACTTCACAGATACGCAGTATTTT.